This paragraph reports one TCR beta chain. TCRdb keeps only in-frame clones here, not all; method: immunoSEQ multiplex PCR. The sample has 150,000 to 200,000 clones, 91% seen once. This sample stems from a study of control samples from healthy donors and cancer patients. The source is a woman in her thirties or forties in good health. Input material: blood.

CDR3 bases: TGTGCCAGCAATACGGGGGCTAGCGGGGATACGCAGTATTTT. This translates into CASNTGASGDTQYF. The gene calls are TRBV6-5 and TRBJ2-3; 8 nucleotides match TRBD2. CDR1 is MNHEY and CDR2 is SVGAGI in the germline V gene. V trimming: 7 bases; J trimming: 6 bases; junction bases outside the gene matches: 9. The CDR3 is made up of 14 amino acids.